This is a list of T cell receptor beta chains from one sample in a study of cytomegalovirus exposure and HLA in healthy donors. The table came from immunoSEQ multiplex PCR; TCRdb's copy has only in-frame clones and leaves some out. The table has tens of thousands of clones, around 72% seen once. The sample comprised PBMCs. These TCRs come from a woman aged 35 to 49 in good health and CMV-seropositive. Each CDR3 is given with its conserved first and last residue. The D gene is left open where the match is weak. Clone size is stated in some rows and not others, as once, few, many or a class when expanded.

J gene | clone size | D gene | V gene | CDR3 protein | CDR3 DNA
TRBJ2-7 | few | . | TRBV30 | CAWSRGTVPYEQYF | TGTGCCTGGAGTCGGGGGACGGTTCCTTACGAGCAGTACTTC
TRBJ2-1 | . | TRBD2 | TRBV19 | CASSNERGSLQFF | TGTGCCAGTAGTAACGAGCGGGGCTCACTTCAGTTCTTC
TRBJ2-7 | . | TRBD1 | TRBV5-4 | CASRSGQGYEQYF | TGTGCCAGCAGATCGGGACAGGGCTACGAGCAGTACTTC
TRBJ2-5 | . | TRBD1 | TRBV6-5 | CASRGGQGIGETQYF | TGTGCCAGCAGGGGCGGACAGGGGATAGGGGAGACCCAGTACTTC
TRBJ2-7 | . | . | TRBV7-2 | CASSLSAGRQYF | TGTGCCAGCAGCTTATCTGCGGGGAGGCAGTACTTC
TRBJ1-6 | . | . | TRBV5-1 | CASSLVGSSSSYNSPLHF | TGCGCCAGCAGCTTGGTGGGCAGTTCGAGCTCCTATAATTCACCCCTCCACTTT
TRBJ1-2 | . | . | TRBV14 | CASSQSVTYGYTF | TGTGCCAGCAGCCAATCGGTTACCTATGGCTACACCTTC
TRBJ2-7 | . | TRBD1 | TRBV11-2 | CASSLDFGTGNRGAYEQYF | TGTGCCAGCAGCTTAGACTTCGGGACAGGGAATCGGGGGGCCTACGAGCAGTACTTC
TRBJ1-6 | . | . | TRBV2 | CASIRDTPRNSPLHF | TGTGCCAGCATACGGGACACCCCTCGGAATTCACCCCTCCACTTT
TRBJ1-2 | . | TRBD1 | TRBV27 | CASSLSPTGGSYYGYTF | TGTGCCAGCAGTTTATCCCCGACAGGGGGCTCTTACTATGGCTACACCTTC
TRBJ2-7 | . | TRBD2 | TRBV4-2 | CASSPLGRGGKYYEQYF | TGTGCCAGCAGCCCCCTGGGGCGCGGGGGGAAGTACTACGAGCAGTACTTC
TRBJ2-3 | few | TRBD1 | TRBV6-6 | CASSPGQDTDTQYF | TGTGCCAGCAGTCCGGGACAGGACACAGATACGCAGTATTTT
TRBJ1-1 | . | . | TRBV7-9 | CSSSLPSSGAFF | TGTTCCAGCAGCTTACCCAGTTCGGGAGCTTTCTTT
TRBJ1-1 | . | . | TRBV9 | CASSAHDRNTEAFF | TGTGCCAGCAGCGCGCACGACAGAAACACTGAAGCTTTCTTT
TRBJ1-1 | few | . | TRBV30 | CAGLPPGRVPTEAFF | TGTGCCGGCCTCCCCCCCGGCAGGGTTCCGACTGAAGCTTTCTTT
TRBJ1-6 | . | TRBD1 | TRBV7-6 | CASSFGTGGSPLHF | TGTGCCAGCAGCTTTGGGACAGGGGGTTCACCCCTCCACTTT
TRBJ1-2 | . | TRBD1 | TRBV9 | CASSTGANYGYTF | TGTGCCAGCTCCACAGGGGCTAACTATGGCTACACCTTC
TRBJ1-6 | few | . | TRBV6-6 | CASSYETPSPLHF | TGTGCCAGCAGTTACGAGACACCATCACCCCTCCACTTT
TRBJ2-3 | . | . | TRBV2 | CSRGNTDTQYF | TGTTCTCGGGGGAACACAGATACGCAGTATTTT
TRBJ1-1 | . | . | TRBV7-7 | CASSPAGSMNTEAFF | TGTGCCAGCAGCCCGGCAGGGTCGATGAACACTGAAGCTTTCTTT
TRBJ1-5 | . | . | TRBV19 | CASRRGIHSNQPQHF | TGTGCCAGTAGGCGGGGTATCCATAGCAATCAGCCCCAGCATTTT
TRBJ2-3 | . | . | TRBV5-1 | CASSSLAEDTQYF | TGCGCCAGCAGCTCCCTAGCCGAAGATACGCAGTATTTT
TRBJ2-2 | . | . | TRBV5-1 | CASSFRDINTGELFF | TGCGCCAGCAGCTTCCGGGACATCAACACCGGGGAGCTGTTTTTT
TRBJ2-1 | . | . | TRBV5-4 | CASSFGGAAEQFF | TGTGCCAGCAGCTTTGGGGGGGCAGCTGAGCAGTTCTTC
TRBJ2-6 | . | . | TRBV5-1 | CASSLDRASGANVLTF | TGCGCCAGCAGCTTGGACAGGGCTTCTGGGGCCAACGTCCTGACTTTC
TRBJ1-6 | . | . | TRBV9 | CASSVAGGNSPLHF | TGTGCCAGCAGCGTAGCTGGGGGGAATTCACCCCTCCACTTT
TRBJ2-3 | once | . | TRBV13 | CASSLDRLPRGTDTQYF | TGTGCCAGCAGCCTGGACAGACTTCCCCGAGGCACAGATACGCAGTATTTT
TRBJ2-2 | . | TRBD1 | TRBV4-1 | CASSPDRIGTGELFF | TGCGCCAGCAGCCCGGACAGGATCGGCACCGGGGAGCTGTTTTTT
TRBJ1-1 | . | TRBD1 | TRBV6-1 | CASSEQGQGNTEAFF | TGTGCCAGCAGTGAACAGGGACAGGGGAACACTGAAGCTTTCTTT
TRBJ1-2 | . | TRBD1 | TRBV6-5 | CATYRGLGGYTF | TGTGCCACGTACAGGGGGCTTGGCGGCTACACCTTC
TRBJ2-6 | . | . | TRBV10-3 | CAITGRLSGANVLTF | TGTGCCATCACTGGCAGGTTGTCTGGGGCCAACGTCCTGACTTTC
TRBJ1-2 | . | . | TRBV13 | CASSWGVVGSGGYTF | TGTGCCAGCAGCTGGGGAGTCGTCGGGTCGGGTGGCTACACCTTC
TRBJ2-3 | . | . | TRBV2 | CASNSQGGGVDTQYF | TGTGCCAGCAATAGCCAAGGGGGCGGGGTAGATACGCAGTATTTT